The 24 T cell receptor beta chains given below trace back to one sample, sequenced in a study of glioma-infiltrating T cells. TCR alpha and beta CDR3 regions were amplified from RNA using iRepertoire nested multiplex PCR. TCRdb fed the multiplex PCR reads into MiXCR, producing one record per CDR3 protein. The table records about 140,000 distinct CDR3 sequences, 35% to 50% of them present only once. The sequenced material came from glioma tissue, nonneoplastic brain tissue, or PBMCs (not recorded which). These receptors originate from a human donor with low-grade glioma or glioblastoma, undergoing nonglioma brain surgery, or in good health (not recorded which).

This clonotype appeared a few times. The gene calls are TRBV7-2 and TRBJ2-1, with TRBD2 as a possible D gene (6 bases). The CDR3 covers 11 residues. The V gene's germline CDR1 is SGHTA and CDR2 FQGNSA. Trimming stripped 5 bases from V and 12 bases from J, with 11 bases between. The CDR3, as DNA: TGTGCCAGCAGCCGGAGGGGATGGCAGTTCTTC. Translated, it gives CASSRRGWQFF. The variable domain in full, completed from reference TRBV7-2 and TRBJ2-1, reads GAGVSQSPSNKVTEKGKDVELRCDPISGHTALYWYRQSLGQGLEFLIYFQGNSAPDKSGLPSDRFSAERTGGSVSTLTIQRTQQEDSAVYLCASSRRGWQFFGPGTRLTVL.

This clonotype was recorded a few times. The chain recombines TRBV6-6 with TRBJ2-2; D uncertain. The CDR3 extends over 14 amino acids. Trimming removed 2 bases at V and 1 base at J, with 5 bases between. Germline V gene lookup returns CDR1 MNHNY and CDR2 SVGAGI (reference sequence). Here the CDR3 DNA reads TGTGCCAGCAGTTACAGCCAGAACACCGGGGAGCTGTTTTTT. Its translation: CASSYSQNTGELFF.

This sequence joins TRBV28 and TRBJ2-1; D possibly corresponds to TRBD2 (5 bases). Trimming stripped 6 bases from V and 10 bases from J, with 22 bases between. The CDR3 has 15 residues. Germline V gives CDR1 MDHEN, CDR2 SYDVKM. This CDR3 is CASSSMWRLSKEQFF. As DNA, the CDR3 is TGTGCCAGCAGCTCTATGTGGAGGTTGAGCAAGGAGCAGTTCTTC. Together with reference TRBV28 and TRBJ2-1, the CDR3 gives the full variable domain: DVKVTQSSRYLVKRTGEKVFLECVQDMDHENMFWYRQDPGLGLRLIYFSYDVKMKEKGDIPEGYSVSREKKERFSLILESASTNQTSMYLCASSSMWRLSKEQFFGPGTRLTVL.

The J gene is TRBJ1-1, the V gene TRBV29-1, with D possibly matching TRBD1 (6 bases). Germline CDR1 and CDR2: SQVTM and ANQGSEA. V was trimmed by 2 bases and J by 7 bases, leaving 11 bases between them. CDR3 length: 12 amino acids. The DNA for the CDR3 is TGCAGCGTTGAACCAACAGGGAATGAAGCTTTCTTT. Its protein product is CSVEPTGNEAFF.

In its sample, this clonotype was seen once. This sequence joins TRBV29-1 and TRBJ1-5; TRBD1 aligns across 7 bases. The CDR3 spans 13 residues. Trimming took 6 bases from V and 4 from J; bases not matched to a gene: 6. Germline loops: CDR1 SQVTM, CDR2 ANQGSEA. The CDR3 loop reads CSVGRDRNQPQHF. CDR3 bases: TGCAGCGTGGGTAGGGACAGAAATCAGCCCCAGCATTTT.

V is TRBV4-2 and J is TRBJ1-1, with TRBD1 as a possible D gene (5 bases). The ends were cut back, 1 base at V and 2 bases at J, with 11 bases in the middle. Germline CDR1 is LGHNA and CDR2 is YNFKEQ. The CDR3 runs 15 residues. The CDR3 region has the DNA TGTGCCAGCAGCCAAGCCGCAGGGTCTAACACTGAAGCTTTCTTT. Protein: CASSQAAGSNTEAFF.

In this sample, this clonotype turned up many times. V usage is TRBV6-2 or TRBV6-3 and J usage is TRBJ2-3, with D possibly being TRBD1 or TRBD2 (5 bases each). V was clipped by 6 bases and J by 4 bases, with 11 bases between them. The CDR3 runs 13 residues. Germline V gives CDR1 MNHEY, CDR2 SVGEGT. The CDR3 is CASSSGTPDTQYF. In nucleotides, the CDR3 is TGTGCCAGCAGCTCCGGGACCCCAGATACGCAGTATTTT.

This clonotype was detected many times. The chain uses TRBV6-2 or TRBV6-3 and TRBJ2-5; 12 bases are a match to TRBD1. The CDR3 is made up of 16 amino acids. CDR1 is MNHEY, CDR2 SVGEGT, per germline. The ends lost 4 bases at V and 5 bases at J; junction bases unmatched: 8. For the CDR3, the DNA is TGTGCCAGCAGTTCTGCGGGGACAGGGGGCGATGAGACCCAGTACTTC. Translation: CASSSAGTGGDETQYF.

A word on this clonotype: The CDR3 does not end in the conserved phenylalanine or tryptophan, so this is likely a read error. The V and J genes are TRBV25-1 and TRBJ1-4; D not resolved. V shed 2 bases and J shed 5 bases, with 9 bases lying between them. This CDR3 comprises 14 residues. Germline CDR1 reads MGHDK; CDR2 reads SYGVNS. The CDR3 DNA reads TGTGCCAGCAGTGAACCTGGACGGAATGAAAAACTGTTTATT. This codes for CASSEPGRNEKLFI.

As concerns this clonotype: The germline gene is not matched at one end of the junction; a read error may be the cause. The rearrangement uses TRBV20-1 and TRBJ2-1; the match to TRBD2 covers 11 bases. The CDR3 sequence is 15 residues long. The germline gives CDR1 DFQATT, CDR2 SNEGSKA (reference sequence). In DNA form, the CDR3 reads TGCAGTGTGTTAGCGGGAGGGGACTCCTACAATAAGCAGTTCTTC. Encoded protein: CSVLAGGDSYNKQFF.

This clonotype came up a few times. The chain carries TRBV7-2 and TRBJ1-4; D ambiguous. V was trimmed by 5 bases and J by 5 bases, leaving 12 bases between them. This CDR3 region has 14 residues. Germline V gene sequence: CDR1 SGHTA, CDR2 FQGNSA. In DNA, the CDR3 is TGTGCCAGCAGCAGGGAAGCCTTCAATGAAAAACTGTTTTTT. Translating it yields CASSREAFNEKLFF.

This clonotype was observed a few times. The chain has TRBV27 and TRBJ2-3, with unresolved D. CDR3 length: 16 residues. The V end lost 6 bases, the J end lost 2 bases, and 18 bases lay between the germline ends. Germline V lookup: CDR1 MNHEY, CDR2 SMNVEV (reference sequence). The CDR3 here is CASSGLKDGNTDTQYF. The CDR3 nucleotides are TGTGCCAGCAGCGGCTTAAAGGACGGAAACACAGATACGCAGTATTTT.

The chain combines TRBV10-3 with TRBJ2-7; 7 bases are shared with TRBD1. J was trimmed by 3 bases and V by 2 bases; bases with no gene match: 4. Germline V gene lookup returns CDR1 ENHRY and CDR2 SYGVKD. This CDR3 contains 14 residues. The CDR3: CAISEADRFYEQYF. CDR3 in DNA: TGTGCCATCAGTGAGGCGGACAGGTTCTACGAGCAGTACTTC.

The CDR3 bases are TGTGCCAGCAGTGCCGACGAGGATCAGCCCCAGCATTTT. This gives the protein CASSADEDQPQHF. The chain joins TRBV2 to TRBJ1-5; no reliable D call. CDR1 SNHLY and CDR2 FYNNEI come from the germline V gene. The CDR3 runs to 13 residues. The V end lost 4 bases, the J end lost 5 bases, and 9 bases lay between the germline ends.

This clonotype turned up a few times. The chain joins TRBV20-1 to TRBJ2-3; 7 bases line up with TRBD2. Germline CDR1 DFQATT, CDR2 SNEGSKA (reference sequence). The CDR3 spans 14 residues. V lost 6 bases and J lost 4; bases outside the gene matches: 10. This chain's CDR3 is CSATALRESDTQYF. As DNA, the CDR3 is TGCAGTGCGACCGCGTTGCGGGAGTCAGATACGCAGTATTTT.

The chain couples TRBV20-1 to TRBJ1-1; D call uncertain. This CDR3 is 14 amino acids long. Germline assignment: CDR1 DFQATT and CDR2 SNEGSKA (reference sequence). Trimming left V 2 bases short and J 0 bases short, with 10 bases between. The CDR3 nucleotides read TGCAGTGCTAGATTGGCCGGATTGAACACTGAAGCTTTCTTT. Translated, it gives CSARLAGLNTEAFF.

The V and J genes are TRBV14 and TRBJ1-6, with D uncertain. V lost 1 base and J lost 4, with 17 bases in between. The CDR3 consists of 18 residues. Germline V gene data show CDR1 as SGHDN and CDR2 as FVKESK. CDR3 sequence reads: CASSQGNSAVEYNSPLHF. The CDR3 DNA follows: TGTGCCAGCAGCCAAGGGAACTCCGCCGTTGAGTATAATTCACCCCTCCACTTT.

This chain uses TRBV4-3 with TRBJ1-3; no clear D gene. V was shortened by 1 base and J by 0 bases, with 10 bases between the two germline ends. The CDR3 runs 16 residues. Germline-derived CDR1 and CDR2 are LGHNA and YSLEER. Here the CDR3 reads CASSQVSSYSGNTIYF. The CDR3 nucleotides are TGCGCCAGCAGCCAAGTGTCCAGTTACTCTGGAAACACCATATATTTT.

The chain combines TRBV6-1 with TRBJ2-1, with D unresolved. This CDR3 contains 13 residues. Trimming stripped 2 bases from V and 9 bases from J, with 11 bases between. Germline V gene lookup returns CDR1 MNHNS and CDR2 SASEGT. The CDR3 here is CASSETSVGEQFF. In DNA form, the CDR3 reads TGTGCCAGCAGTGAAACCAGTGTAGGTGAGCAGTTCTTC.

This clonotype was counted a single time. This CDR3 fails to terminate in the conserved phenylalanine or tryptophan, so it likely reflects a read error. This sequence joins TRBV6-2 or TRBV6-3 and TRBJ2-5, with no clear D. Germline V gene sequence: CDR1 MNHEY, CDR2 SVGEGT. The CDR3 contains 13 residues. Trimming pared 6 bases from V and 1 base from J, leaving 9 bases between. CDR3 nucleotide sequence: TGTGCCAGCAGGAAGACGGCCCAAGAGACCCAGTACCTC. Residues: CASRKTAQETQYL.

In its sample, this clonotype was seen a few times. The genes are TRBV20-1 and TRBJ2-7, with 10 bases that match TRBD1. CDR3 length equals 14 residues. Per germline, CDR1 DFQATT and CDR2 SNEGSKA (reference sequence). V trimming: 5 bases; J trimming: 2 bases; junction bases outside the gene matches: 6. The CDR3 DNA is TGCAGTGCTTCAACCGGACAGGGGGCCTACGAGCAGTACTTC. Translation: CSASTGQGAYEQYF.

V is TRBV6-2 or TRBV6-3 and J is TRBJ1-5; 10 nucleotides agree with TRBD1. The V segment lost 5 bases and the J segment 7 bases; nucleotides outside the gene matches: 11. The CDR3 covers 16 residues. CDR1 is MNHEY and CDR2 is SVGEGT in the germline V gene. The DNA for the CDR3 is TGTGCCAGCAGTGAACCGGGACAGGGGAATAGGCAGCCCCAGCATTTT. Translation gives CASSEPGQGNRQPQHF.

In this sample, this clonotype turned up many times. The rearrangement links TRBV20-1 to TRBJ1-1, with 8 bases that match TRBD1. V shed 6 bases, J shed 9 bases, and the junction held 9 bases outside the gene matches. Germline CDR1 reads DFQATT; CDR2 reads SNEGSKA (reference sequence). The CDR3 consists of 12 residues. The CDR3, as DNA: TGCAGTGCGCCAATACAGGGGGAGAAAGCTTTCTTT. Encoded protein: CSAPIQGEKAFF.

This rearrangement joins TRBV12-3 or TRBV12-4 to TRBJ2-2; the D call may be TRBD1 or TRBD2 (5 bases each). CDR3 length: 14 amino acids. The V and J ends lost 3 bases and 8 bases respectively, with 13 bases between them. In DNA, the CDR3 is TGTGCCAGCAGTTTTGTGGGGGTCGCTGGGGAGCTGTTTTTT. It translates to CASSFVGVAGELFF.